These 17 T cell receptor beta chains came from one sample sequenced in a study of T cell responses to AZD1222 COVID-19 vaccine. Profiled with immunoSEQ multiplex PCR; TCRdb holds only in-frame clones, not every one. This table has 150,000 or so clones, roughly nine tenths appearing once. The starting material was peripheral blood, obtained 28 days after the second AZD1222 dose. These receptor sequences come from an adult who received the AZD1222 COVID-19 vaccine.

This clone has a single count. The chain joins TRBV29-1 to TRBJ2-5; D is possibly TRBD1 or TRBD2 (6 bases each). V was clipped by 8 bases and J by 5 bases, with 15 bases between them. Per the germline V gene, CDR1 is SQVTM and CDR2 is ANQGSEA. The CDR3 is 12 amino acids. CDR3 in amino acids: CSSGVGAETQYF. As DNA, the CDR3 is TGCAGCTCGGGGGTGGGGGCTGAGACCCAGTACTTC.

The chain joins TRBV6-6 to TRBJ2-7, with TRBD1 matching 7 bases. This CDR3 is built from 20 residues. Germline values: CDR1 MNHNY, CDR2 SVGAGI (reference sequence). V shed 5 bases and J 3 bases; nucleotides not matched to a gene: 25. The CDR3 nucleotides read TGTGCCAGCAGTCGTGGGGGACAGTGGAATTTGGGTTGGCGGGTCTACGAGCAGTACTTC. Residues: CASSRGGQWNLGWRVYEQYF.

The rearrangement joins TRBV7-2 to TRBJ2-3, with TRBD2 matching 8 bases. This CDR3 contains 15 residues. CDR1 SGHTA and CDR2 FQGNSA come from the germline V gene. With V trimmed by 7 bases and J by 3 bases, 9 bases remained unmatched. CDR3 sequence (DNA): TGTGCCAGCACCTCTCGGGGGGGAAAGACAGATACGCAGTATTTT. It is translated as CASTSRGGKTDTQYF.

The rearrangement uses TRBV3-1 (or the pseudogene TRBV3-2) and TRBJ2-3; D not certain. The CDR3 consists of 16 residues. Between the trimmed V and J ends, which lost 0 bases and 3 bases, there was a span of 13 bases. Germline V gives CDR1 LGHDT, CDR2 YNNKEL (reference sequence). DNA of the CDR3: TGTGCCAGCAGCCAAGAAGCACGAGGAGTAACAGATACGCAGTATTTT. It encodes CASSQEARGVTDTQYF.

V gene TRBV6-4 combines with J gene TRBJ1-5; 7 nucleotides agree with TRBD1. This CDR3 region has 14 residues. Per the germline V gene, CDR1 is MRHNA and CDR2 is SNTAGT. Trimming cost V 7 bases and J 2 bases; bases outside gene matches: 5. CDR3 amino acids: CASTWDSCNQPQHF. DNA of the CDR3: TGTGCCAGCACTTGGGACAGTTGCAATCAGCCCCAGCATTTT.

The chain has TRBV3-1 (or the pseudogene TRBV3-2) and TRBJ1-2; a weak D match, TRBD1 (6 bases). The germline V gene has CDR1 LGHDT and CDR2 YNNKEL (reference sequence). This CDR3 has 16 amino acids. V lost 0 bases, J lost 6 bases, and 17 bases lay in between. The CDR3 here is CASSQEAGGGRHGYTF. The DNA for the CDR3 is TGTGCCAGCAGCCAAGAGGCGGGGGGCGGAAGGCATGGCTACACCTTC.

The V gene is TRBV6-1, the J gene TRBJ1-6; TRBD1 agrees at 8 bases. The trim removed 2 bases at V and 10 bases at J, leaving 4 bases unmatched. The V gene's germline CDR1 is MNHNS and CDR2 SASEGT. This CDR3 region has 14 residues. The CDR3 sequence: CASSEQGAGSPLHF. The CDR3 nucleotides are TGTGCCAGCAGTGAACAGGGGGCGGGATCACCCCTCCACTTT.

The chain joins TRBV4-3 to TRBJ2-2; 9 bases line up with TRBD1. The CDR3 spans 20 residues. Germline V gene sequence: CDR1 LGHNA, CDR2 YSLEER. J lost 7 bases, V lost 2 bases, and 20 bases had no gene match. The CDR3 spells CASSQNTQPGQGAVRGELFF. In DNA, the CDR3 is TGCGCCAGCAGCCAAAACACTCAACCGGGACAGGGCGCAGTCCGCGGGGAGCTGTTTTTT.

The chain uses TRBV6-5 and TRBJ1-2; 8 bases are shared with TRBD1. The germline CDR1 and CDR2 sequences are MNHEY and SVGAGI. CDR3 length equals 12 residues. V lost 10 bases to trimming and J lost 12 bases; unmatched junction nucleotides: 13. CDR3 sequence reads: CATRPGDRSHTF. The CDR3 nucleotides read TGTGCCACTCGCCCCGGGGACAGGAGCCACACCTTC.

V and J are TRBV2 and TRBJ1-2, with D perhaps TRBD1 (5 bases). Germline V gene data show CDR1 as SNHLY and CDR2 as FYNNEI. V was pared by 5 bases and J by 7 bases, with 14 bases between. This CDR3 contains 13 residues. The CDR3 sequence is CASSWDSSTGYTF. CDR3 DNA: TGTGCCAGCAGTTGGGACTCTTCTACTGGCTACACCTTC.

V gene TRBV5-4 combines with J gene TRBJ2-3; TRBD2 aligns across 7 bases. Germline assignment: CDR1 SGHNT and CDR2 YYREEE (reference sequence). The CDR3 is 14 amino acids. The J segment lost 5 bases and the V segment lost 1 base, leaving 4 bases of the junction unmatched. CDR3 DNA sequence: TGTGCCAGCAGCTTGAAAGCGGGGAGAGATACGCAGTATTTT. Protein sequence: CASSLKAGRDTQYF.

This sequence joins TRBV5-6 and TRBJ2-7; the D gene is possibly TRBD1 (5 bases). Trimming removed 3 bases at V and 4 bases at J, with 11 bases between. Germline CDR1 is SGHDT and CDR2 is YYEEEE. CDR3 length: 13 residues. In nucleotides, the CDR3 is TGTGCCAGCAGCTCTCAAGGGGTATACGAGCAGTACTTC. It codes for CASSSQGVYEQYF.

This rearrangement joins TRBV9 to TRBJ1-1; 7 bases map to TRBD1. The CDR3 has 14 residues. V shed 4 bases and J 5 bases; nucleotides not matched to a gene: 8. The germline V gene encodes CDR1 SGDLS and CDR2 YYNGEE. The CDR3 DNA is TGTGCCAGCAGCTCCGACAGGGCGGTGACTGAAGCTTTCTTT. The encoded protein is CASSSDRAVTEAFF.

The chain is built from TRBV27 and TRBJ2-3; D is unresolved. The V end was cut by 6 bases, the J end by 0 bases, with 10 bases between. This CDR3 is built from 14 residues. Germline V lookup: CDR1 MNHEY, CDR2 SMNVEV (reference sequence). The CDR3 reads CASRGYSSTDTQYF. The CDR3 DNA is TGTGCCAGCAGGGGGTATTCTAGCACAGATACGCAGTATTTT.

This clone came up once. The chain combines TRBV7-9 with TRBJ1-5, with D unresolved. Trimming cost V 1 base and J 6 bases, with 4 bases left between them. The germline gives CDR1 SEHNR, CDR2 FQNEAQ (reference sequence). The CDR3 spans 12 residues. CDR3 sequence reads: CASSLGSQPQHF. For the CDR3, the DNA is TGTGCCAGCAGCTTAGGGAGTCAGCCCCAGCATTTT.

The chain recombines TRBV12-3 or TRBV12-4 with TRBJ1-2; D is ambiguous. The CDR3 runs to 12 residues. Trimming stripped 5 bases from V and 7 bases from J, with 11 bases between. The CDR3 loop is CASSPTAAGYTF. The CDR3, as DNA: TGTGCCAGCAGTCCGACTGCAGCTGGCTACACCTTC.

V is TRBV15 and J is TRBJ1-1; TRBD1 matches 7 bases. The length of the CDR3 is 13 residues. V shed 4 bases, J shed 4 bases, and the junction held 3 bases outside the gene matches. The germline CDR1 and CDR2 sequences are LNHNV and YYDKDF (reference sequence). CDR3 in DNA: TGTGCCACCAGCACAGGGGGTGGCACTGAAGCTTTCTTT. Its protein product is CATSTGGGTEAFF.